This TCR beta chain was recovered during a study of shared clonotypes between healthy human individuals (dated by TCRdb to about 2020). Study-level background: The cohort comprised two women and three men aged 18 to 49 years. For each donor, three plates each were used for CD4 naive and CD4 memory, two plates were used for CD8 naive, and one plate was used for CD8 memory. To estimate repertoire size and how much clonotype sharing occurs between individuals, the study deeply sequenced the blood TCR repertoires of about 5 healthy adults. Libraries were prepared and TCR repertoires were sequenced by different laboratories using diverse techniques, in order to increase sequencing depth and limit assay-specific biases. Leukapheresis yielded between about 0.94 and 9.5 billion PBMCs per donor. Results and caveats for the whole study, not just this receptor: Estimated clonotype richness was generally larger for naive than for memory subsets. The genetic and exposure-history diversity represented was limited by the small number of donors. Incomplete sequencing was indicated by rarefaction of sorted-subset datasets, despite the large sequencing depth. Compared with non-shared clonotypes, the clonotypes found in all four sorted-subset donors had higher generation probabilities. Sampling was limited to blood, and TCR repertoires in tissue likely differ from TCR repertoires in blood. About 5% of naive CD4, 3.5% of naive CD8, about 2.5% of memory CD4, and 0.35% to 0.5% of memory CD8 clonotypes were shared across four donors. Based on pairwise subsampling, the degree of clonotype sharing among donors was expected to be affected by sequencing depth.

As to this clone: Its cognate antigen has yet to be identified. Base qualities are not at hand, and no much larger clone is one base apart. The sample carries other DNA sequences with the same CDR3.

Using the deep immunoSEQ assay, multiplex PCR amplified TCR CDR3 regions from genomic DNA. Extracted genomic DNA from each cell subset was distributed evenly across all wells of several immunoSEQ 96-well plates, and each plate was treated as a replicate. For sorted subsets, about 0.2 ug genomic DNA, equal to tens of thousands of T cell genomes, was loaded into each replicate PCR. The purified libraries were quantified using a Qubit 3.0 fluorometer, sized with a Bioanalyzer 2100, and then quantified again using the KAPA Library Quantification kit. Every immunoSEQ 96-well plate was sequenced on a dedicated single-read 150-cycle Illumina NextSeq 550 flow cell. As for the authors' bioinformatics: Because the immunoSEQ output included only junctional sequences and no quality scores, the filtering could not be the same as the filtering used for full-length reads. To assign V/J genes and CDR3, sequences were annotated using PyIR, a Python wrapper for IgBLAST v1.9, with IMGT germline references. Reads were removed for weak V/J assignments (E-value above 1e-6), missing CDR3, stop codons, out-of-frame junctions, or ambiguous translated residues. V3J clonotypes were defined by identical inferred V gene, J gene, and CDR3 amino acid sequence. The percentage overlap between two repertoires was calculated by dividing the number of shared unique clonotypes by the size of the smaller repertoire. Richness of each repertoire was evaluated using RTK rarefaction, the Chao1 estimator, and Recon v2.1 estimates of unobserved clonotypes. For all TCRbeta clonotypes obtained by the gDNA method from a few donors, generation probabilities were computed with OLGA. TCRdb mirrors the immuneACCESS table, restricted to in-frame sequences. Some clones are absent from its copies; in checked studies, under half trace to an unresolved V gene, and the reason for the others is unknown. That table supplies the V and J calls and clone size; D and trimming were determined from the DNA. This sample gives millions of clones in total; less than 95% of them show up just once. The ten largest clones capture more than 0.95% of the sample.

V and J are truncated by 0 bases and 3 bases respectively, leaving an intervening sequence of 8 bases. Measured from the cysteine to the phenylalanine, the CDR3 is 14 residues long. Left in the record is the CDR3 DNA by itself, 42 bases read in frame from the first base. The germline V gene (reference sequence) sets CDR1 to MNHNY and CDR2 to SVGAGI. CD8 naive samples were obtained by positive selection for CCR7 among CD45RO-negative cells, yielding a CD45RA+CCR7+ population from which TemRA cells were excluded. Healthy HIV-negative adults with no recently reported acute infections or vaccinations were included as donors. All donors were Caucasian adults living in Nashville, Tennessee, USA. Blood was collected by leukapheresis, and PBMCs were isolated by Ficoll-Histopaque density gradient centrifugation and then cryopreserved in liquid nitrogen vapor phase. Purity and quantity of every magnetically sorted T cell population were checked by analytical flow cytometry. Each sorted fraction had its genomic DNA isolated and then quantified by UV absorbance on a Nanodrop 2000c.

The specimen sequenced was naive CD8+ T cells sorted from blood. Sample cell subset or site, as interpreted from the label and publication: CD45RA+CCR7+. Recombination connected TRBV6-6 to TRBJ1-2; a tentative D call is TRBD1 (6 bases match). This receptor was taken from a man aged 18 to 29 in good health. The DNA sequence reads TGTGCCAGCAGTTACTCGGAGGGGGACTATGGCTACACCTTC. This sequence encodes CASSYSEGDYGYTF.